This record covers a single T cell receptor (beta chain). The germline CDR1 and CDR2 sequences are MNHEY and SVGAGI. V lost 9 bases, J lost 3 bases, and 11 bases stayed unmatched. The length of the CDR3 is 14 residues. This entry is derived from a study of blood T cell repertoires in COVID-19. Those who participated ranged in age from roughly 18 to 95 years and resided in some 24 US areas. Profiled with immunoSEQ multiplex PCR; TCRdb holds only in-frame clones, not every one. The profile shows about 400,000 clones, 70% to 90% of them singletons. The gene calls are TRBV6-5 and TRBJ2-7; 7 positions match TRBD1. This clonotype was obtained from a woman in her forties with acute COVID-19. Input material: PBMCs or T cells enriched from blood (not recorded which). This CDR3 reads CASRQGDYRYEQYF. In DNA, the CDR3 is TGTGCCAGTCGGCAGGGGGATTACCGCTACGAGCAGTACTTC.